This entry concerns a single T cell receptor (beta chain). Its antigen remains unknown. Clones were read by immunoSEQ multiplex PCR, and TCRdb kept only the in-frame ones, dropping some. This sample has just over 35,000 clones, with roughly three quarters found just once. Each patient experienced a relapse that followed autologous stem cell transplantation, and brentuximab vedotin exposure varied. Best outcomes ranged across complete response, partial response and progressive disease. This record comes from a study of PD-1 blockade in classical Hodgkin lymphoma. Looking at the study overall: Patients received nivolumab 3 mg/kg intravenously every 2 weeks.

Notes on the study in general: At C4D1, TCR diversity had climbed significantly for CD4+ cells, though not for CD8+ cells.

The CDR3 sequence is 13 residues long. From germline, CDR1 is ENHRY and CDR2 SYGVKD. The ends lost 7 bases at V and 6 bases at J; junction bases unmatched: 6. The sequence was collected from a human donor with classical Hodgkin lymphoma. This chain uses TRBV10-3 with TRBJ1-2; 9 bases are shared with TRBD1. Here the sequenced sample was peripheral blood mononuclear cells (PBMCs), taken before the second cycle of nivolumab. In nucleotides, the CDR3 is TGTGCCATCACTGGGACAGGGAGGGATGGCTACACCTTC. Translating gives CAITGTGRDGYTF.